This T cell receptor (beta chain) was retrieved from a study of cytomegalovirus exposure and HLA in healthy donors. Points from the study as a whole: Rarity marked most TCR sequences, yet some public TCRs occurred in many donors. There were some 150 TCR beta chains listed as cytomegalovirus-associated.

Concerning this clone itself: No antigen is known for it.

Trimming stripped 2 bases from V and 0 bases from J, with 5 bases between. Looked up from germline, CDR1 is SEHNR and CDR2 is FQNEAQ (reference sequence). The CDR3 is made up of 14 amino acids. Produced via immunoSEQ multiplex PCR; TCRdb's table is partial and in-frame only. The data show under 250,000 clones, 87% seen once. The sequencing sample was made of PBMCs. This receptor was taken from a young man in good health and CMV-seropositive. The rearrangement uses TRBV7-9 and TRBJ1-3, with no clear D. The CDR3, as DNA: TGTGCCAGCAGCTTACGCGGCTCTGGAAACACCATATATTTT. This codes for CASSLRGSGNTIYF.